This passage covers 25 T cell receptor beta chains from one sample sequenced in a study of early T cells in non-severe SARS-CoV-2 infection. TCRdb ran MiXCR on the 5' RACE reads and lists one entry per CDR3 protein. The sample has fewer than 120,000 distinct CDR3 sequences, 10% to 15% seen once. The specimen was whole blood, collected at baseline. Receptors were obtained from an adult who was a healthcare worker with PCR-confirmed SARS-CoV-2 infection or an uninfected control (not recorded which).

The sample holds a few counts of this clonotype. The chain employs TRBV27 and TRBJ2-5, with D tentatively TRBD1 or TRBD2 (5 bases each). The germline gives CDR1 MNHEY, CDR2 SMNVEV (reference sequence). There are 15 residues in the CDR3. With 5 bases removed from V and 2 bases from J, the gap between germline ends came to 15 bases. The CDR3 loop reads CASSDPNEGQETQYF. The CDR3 region has the DNA TGTGCCAGCAGTGACCCCAACGAGGGGCAAGAGACCCAGTACTTC.

This clonotype came up a few times. The chain combines TRBV5-1 with TRBJ1-1; a possible D gene is TRBD1 (6 bases). CDR1 SGHRS and CDR2 YFSETQ come from the germline V gene. Trimming removed 9 bases from V and 1 base from J, with 22 bases in between. The CDR3 covers 16 residues. The CDR3 coding sequence is TGCGCCACCCACCACTTCGGGGGCGCTGAGAACACTGAAGCTTTCTTT. This gives the protein CATHHFGGAENTEAFF. The full variable domain, rest sourced from reference TRBV5-1 and TRBJ1-1, is KAGVTQTPRYLIKTRGQQVTLSCSPISGHRSVSWYQQTPGQGLQFLFEYFSETQRNKGNFPGRFSGRQFSNSRSEMNVSTLELGDSALYLCATHHFGGAENTEAFFGQGTRLTVV.

This clonotype has a handful of counts. The chain recombines TRBV4-1 with TRBJ1-5; a possible D gene is TRBD1 (5 bases). The CDR3 spans 15 residues. CDR1 is MGHRA and CDR2 is YSYEKL in the germline V gene. V was trimmed by 3 bases and J by 4 bases, leaving 13 bases between them. Here the CDR3 reads CASSQLLGPNQPQHF. As DNA, the CDR3 is TGCGCCAGCAGCCAGTTATTGGGGCCGAATCAGCCCCAGCATTTT.

In this sample, this clonotype turned up many times. This CDR3 is CASSLDRTRNTEAFF. CDR3 coding DNA: TGTGCCAGCAGCTTAGATAGGACCAGAAACACTGAAGCTTTCTTT. The V gene is TRBV11-2, the J gene TRBJ1-1; D gene uncertain. Germline assignment: CDR1 SGHAT and CDR2 FQNNGV. CDR3 length: 15 amino acids. Deletions cut 0 bases from V and 2 bases from J, with 10 bases between. Together with reference TRBV11-2 and TRBJ1-1, the CDR3 gives the full variable domain: EAGVAQSPRYKIIEKRQSVAFWCNPISGHATLYWYQQILGQGPKLLIQFQNNGVVDDSQLPKDRFSAERLKGVDSTLKIQPAKLEDSAVYLCASSLDRTRNTEAFFGQGTRLTVV.

V and J are TRBV7-9 and TRBJ1-1; D not resolved. Germline V gives CDR1 SEHNR, CDR2 FQNEAQ (reference sequence). V was cut by 5 bases and J by 2 bases, with 12 bases left in between. This CDR3 comprises 14 residues. The CDR3 nucleotides are TGTGCCAGCAGCGGTCAAGGGAAAAACACTGAAGCTTTCTTT. Its protein is CASSGQGKNTEAFF.

A few counts support this clonotype. V usage is TRBV28 and J usage is TRBJ1-1, with D possibly matching TRBD1 (6 bases). The CDR3 totals 13 residues. Germline V lookup: CDR1 MDHEN, CDR2 SYDVKM. The ends were cut back, 10 bases at V and 10 bases at J, with 22 bases in the middle. In DNA form, the CDR3 reads TGTGCCATACAGGGTGGTACAAGGCGAGGAGCTTTCTTT. Protein: CAIQGGTRRGAFF.

This clonotype was picked up many times. V and J are TRBV7-2 and TRBJ2-2, with D possibly TRBD1 on 5 matching bases. The CDR3 length is 14 residues. The germline CDR1 and CDR2 sequences are SGHTA and FQGNSA. V was trimmed by 7 bases and J by 0 bases, leaving 9 bases between them. CDR3 sequence (DNA): TGTGCCAGCACAACAGGAGCGAACACCGGGGAGCTGTTTTTT. This translates into CASTTGANTGELFF. The whole variable domain, filled in from reference TRBV7-2 and TRBJ2-2, reads GAGVSQSPSNKVTEKGKDVELRCDPISGHTALYWYRQSLGQGLEFLIYFQGNSAPDKSGLPSDRFSAERTGGSVSTLTIQRTQQEDSAVYLCASTTGANTGELFFGEGSRLTVL.

V is TRBV7-8 and J is TRBJ2-5, with D unresolved. V lost 5 bases and J 1 base, leaving 17 bases between the germline ends. The CDR3 contains 16 residues. Germline V gene lookup returns CDR1 SGHVS and CDR2 FQNEAQ. The CDR3 nucleotides are TGTGCCAGCAGCCCGCCGGGTCTGGTCCCCCAAGAGACCCAGTACTTC. Its protein product is CASSPPGLVPQETQYF.

This chain joins TRBV20-1 and TRBJ2-7; tentatively, D is TRBD1 (6 bases). This CDR3 comprises 15 residues. Trimming pared 0 bases from V and 3 bases from J, leaving 15 bases between. Germline CDR1 DFQATT, CDR2 SNEGSKA (reference sequence). CDR3 amino acids: CSARDGGLAHYEQYF. CDR3 in DNA: TGCAGTGCTAGAGATGGGGGCCTAGCCCACTACGAGCAGTACTTC.

This clonotype was seen a handful of times. The gene calls are TRBV11-3 and TRBJ2-6; the D is unclear. This CDR3 has 16 amino acids. V lost 5 bases to trimming and J lost 0 bases, with 11 bases between them. Germline CDR1 reads SGHNT; CDR2 reads YENEEA. In DNA, the CDR3 is TGTGCCAGCAGCACCCAAGGGAACTCTGGGGCCAACGTCCTGACTTTC. Translated, it gives CASSTQGNSGANVLTF.

V usage is TRBV7-9 and J usage is TRBJ1-3; D gene unclear. Germline-derived CDR1 and CDR2 are SEHNR and FQNEAQ (reference sequence). CDR3 size: 15 residues. Trimming stripped 1 base from V and 0 bases from J, with 7 bases between. The CDR3 region has the DNA TGTGCCAGCAGCTTAGAACGGCCCTCTGGAAACACCATATATTTT. Translated: CASSLERPSGNTIYF.

The gene calls are TRBV10-2 and TRBJ1-1; TRBD1 is a possible D gene (5 bases). Germline values: CDR1 WSHSY, CDR2 SAAADI. V was cut by 0 bases and J by 7 bases, with 9 bases left in between. This CDR3 is built from 13 residues. CDR3 protein: CASSESREYEAFF. In DNA, the CDR3 is TGCGCCAGCAGTGAGTCCAGGGAGTATGAAGCTTTCTTT.

In this sample, this clonotype turned up a few times. The chain combines TRBV7-2 with TRBJ1-5; TRBD1 aligns across 10 bases. Unmatched junction bases numbered 8, after V lost 5 bases and J lost 7 bases. The CDR3 contains 15 residues. Germline V gene data show CDR1 as SGHTA and CDR2 as FQGNSA. CDR3 sequence (DNA): TGTGCCAGCAGCACCTGGGACAGGGGAGAACAGCCCCAGCATTTT. The encoded protein is CASSTWDRGEQPQHF.

This clonotype was seen many times. The V and J genes are TRBV12-3 or TRBV12-4 and TRBJ2-7; D unresolved. Trimming removed 7 bases at V and 0 bases at J, with 13 bases between. This CDR3 has 14 amino acids. The CDR3 region is CASKFVASSYEQYF. The CDR3 nucleotides read TGTGCCAGCAAGTTCGTGGCCAGCTCCTACGAGCAGTACTTC.

J is TRBJ2-7 and V is TRBV29-1; D not resolved. Trimming took 4 bases from V and 2 from J, leaving 6 bases between them. Germline V lookup: CDR1 SQVTM, CDR2 ANQGSEA. This CDR3 has 11 residues. CDR3: CSVGRTYEQYF. The CDR3 DNA follows: TGCAGCGTTGGGCGCACCTACGAGCAGTACTTC.

In DNA form, the CDR3 reads TGTGCCACCAGTGAAGGCCAGTCCTACAATGAGCAGTTCTTC. It codes for CATSEGQSYNEQFF. The chain joins TRBV24-1 to TRBJ2-1; D is unresolved. V was shortened by 4 bases and J by 1 base, with 7 bases between the two germline ends. CDR1 is KGHDR, CDR2 SFDVKD, per germline. The CDR3 contains 14 residues.

Note on this clonotype: Given a much more abundant clone one base away, this may be a read error. This chain connects TRBV29-1 to TRBJ1-2; 7 bases map to TRBD1. Germline CDR1 reads SQVTM; CDR2 reads ANQGSEA. This CDR3 is built from 12 residues. The CDR3 sequence is CSVLRQGYGYSF. CDR3 DNA sequence: TGCAGCGTTCTTCGACAGGGTTATGGCTACTCCTTC.

The genes are TRBV14 and TRBJ1-4; 12 positions match TRBD1. CDR3 length: 16 amino acids. With 4 bases clipped from V and 3 bases from J, the junction kept 3 bases outside the gene matches. The V gene's germline CDR1 is SGHDN and CDR2 FVKESK. CDR3 in amino acids: CASSRDRGLANEKLFF. The CDR3 DNA is TGTGCCAGCAGCCGGGACAGGGGGCTTGCTAATGAAAAACTGTTTTTT.

The chain joins TRBV9 to TRBJ2-2, with 9 bases lining up with TRBD2. J was trimmed by 2 bases and V by 4 bases; bases with no gene match: 6. CDR1 and CDR2 (germline): SGDLS, YYNGEE. The CDR3 sequence is 16 residues long. In DNA form, the CDR3 reads TGTGCCAGCAGCTTCGTAGCGGGAGTCAACACCGGGGAGCTGTTTTTT. Encoded protein: CASSFVAGVNTGELFF.

This clonotype was seen at least ten times. The V gene is TRBV6-5, the J gene TRBJ1-2; D remains unclear. V lost 4 bases and J lost 6, with 6 bases in between. This CDR3 spans 11 amino acids. Germline CDR1 and CDR2: MNHEY and SVGAGI. As DNA, the CDR3 is TGTGCCAGCAGTTCCAGAGATGGCTACACCTTC. As protein: CASSSRDGYTF.

The chain has TRBV19 and TRBJ1-2; D is uncertain. Per the germline V gene, CDR1 is LNHDA and CDR2 is SQIVND (reference sequence). The CDR3 is 13 residues long. V shed 5 bases and J shed 4 bases, with 11 bases lying between them. This CDR3 reads CASSGGFGYGYTF. CDR3 nucleotides: TGTGCCAGTAGTGGAGGGTTTGGCTATGGCTACACCTTC. The whole variable domain, filled in from reference TRBV19 and TRBJ1-2, reads DGGITQSPKYLFRKEGQNVTLSCEQNLNHDAMYWYRQDPGQGLRLIYYSQIVNDFQKGDIAEGYSVSREKKESFPLTVTSAQKNPTAFYLCASSGGFGYGYTFGSGTRLTVV.

This clonotype was seen a handful of times. The chain joins TRBV20-1 to TRBJ2-1; 10 bases are shared with TRBD1. Germline CDR1 DFQATT, CDR2 SNEGSKA (reference sequence). This CDR3 comprises 12 residues. This CDR3 is CRVPGQGNEQFF. CDR3 DNA sequence: TGCAGGGTCCCGGGACAGGGGAATGAGCAGTTCTTC.

A single count supports this clonotype. The chain carries TRBV20-1 and TRBJ2-7, with D tentatively TRBD2 (7 bases). The CDR3 is made up of 12 amino acids. Per the germline V gene, CDR1 is DFQATT and CDR2 is SNEGSKA (reference sequence). V lost 7 bases to trimming and J lost 1 base, with 11 bases between them. DNA for the CDR3: TGCAGTGTCGGGGGGCCTTCCTACGAGCAGTACTTC. Translation gives CSVGGPSYEQYF.

This clonotype has only a few counts. The chain combines TRBV5-1 with TRBJ2-3, with D possibly TRBD1 on 6 matching bases. The CDR3 runs to 13 residues. The germline V and J ends were trimmed by 7 bases and 3 bases, with 12 bases remaining between them. From germline, CDR1 is SGHRS and CDR2 YFSETQ. The CDR3 DNA is TGCGCCAGCTGGACAGCCGGAACAGATACGCAGTATTTT. Its protein product is CASWTAGTDTQYF. Based on the CDR3 plus reference TRBV5-1 and TRBJ2-3, the full variable domain is KAGVTQTPRYLIKTRGQQVTLSCSPISGHRSVSWYQQTPGQGLQFLFEYFSETQRNKGNFPGRFSGRQFSNSRSEMNVSTLELGDSALYLCASWTAGTDTQYFGPGTRLTVL.

This clonotype was seen a handful of times. The chain employs TRBV7-9 and TRBJ1-1, with D possibly TRBD1 on 5 matching bases. The CDR3 runs 15 residues. CDR1 SEHNR and CDR2 FQNEAQ come from the germline V gene (reference sequence). Trimming cost V 4 bases and J 6 bases, with 18 bases left between them. CDR3 loop: CASSSPRGAWAEAFF. The CDR3 DNA sequence: TGTGCCAGCAGCTCCCCCCGAGGGGCTTGGGCTGAAGCTTTCTTT.